The rows below give T cell receptor beta chains drawn from one sample of a study of PD-1 blockade in classical Hodgkin lymphoma. Profiling relied on immunoSEQ multiplex PCR, and the TCRdb table lists in-frame clones only, not all of them. The data hold nearly 100,000 clones, with around four fifths observed a single time. Material: peripheral blood mononuclear cells (PBMCs), obtained at baseline. Every receptor here comes from a human donor with classical Hodgkin lymphoma. CDR3s include the opening cysteine and the closing phenylalanine or tryptophan. Fields, in order: D gene, J gene, V gene, clone size, CDR3 DNA, CDR3 protein. D genes are given only for firm matches. Size values are once, few and many counts, or a class for expanded clones, and some rows have none.

D: .; J: TRBJ1-1; V: TRBV30; size: .; DNA: TGTGCCTGGAGGGGGGTGGGAGGCGTTCGGGCTTTCTTT; CDR3: CAWRGVGGVRAFF
D: .; J: TRBJ1-2; V: TRBV12-1; size: .; DNA: TGTGCCAGCAGCTTTCATACGACAGGGAAGACCCATGGCTACACCTTC; CDR3: CASSFHTTGKTHGYTF
D: TRBD1; J: TRBJ1-1; V: TRBV5-1; size: few; DNA: TGCGCCAGCAGCTCCCGTCCCGGGACAGATGAAGCTTTCTTT; CDR3: CASSSRPGTDEAFF
D: .; J: TRBJ2-5; V: TRBV5-4; size: once; DNA: TGTGCCAGCAGCCCCTTTGCGGGACAAGAGACCCAGTACTTC; CDR3: CASSPFAGQETQYF
D: .; J: TRBJ2-1; V: TRBV5-4; size: few; DNA: TGTGCCAGCAGCTTGGACTCCGGGTCCTCCTACAATGAGCAGTTCTTC; CDR3: CASSLDSGSSYNEQFF
D: .; J: TRBJ1-5; V: TRBV5-4; size: .; DNA: TGTGCCAGCAGCTTGAAAGGGGGGCAGCCCCAGCATTTT; CDR3: CASSLKGGQPQHF
D: .; J: TRBJ1-2; V: TRBV10-1; size: .; DNA: TGCGCCAGCAGGGGCAGACCTAACTATGGCTACACCTTC; CDR3: CASRGRPNYGYTF
D: .; J: TRBJ1-5; V: TRBV19; size: .; DNA: TGTGCCAGTAGTATAGCCTGGAGCAATCAGCCCCAGCATTTT; CDR3: CASSIAWSNQPQHF
D: TRBD2; J: TRBJ2-5; V: TRBV30; size: .; DNA: TGTGCCTGGTCGGGACTAGCGGGAGAGACCCAGTACTTC; CDR3: CAWSGLAGETQYF
D: .; J: TRBJ2-3; V: TRBV7-2; size: .; DNA: TGTGCCAGCAGCTTAGACAGGGTTCCAGATACGCAGTATTTT; CDR3: CASSLDRVPDTQYF
D: .; J: TRBJ2-7; V: TRBV7-9; size: .; DNA: TGTGCCAGCAGTTGGAGGGGGTTGGACGAGCAGTACTTC; CDR3: CASSWRGLDEQYF
D: .; J: TRBJ1-6; V: TRBV6-5; size: .; DNA: TGTGCCAGCAGCTCAGGTCCAAATTCACCCCTCCACTTT; CDR3: CASSSGPNSPLHF
D: TRBD1; J: TRBJ1-2; V: TRBV10-3; size: .; DNA: TGTGCCATCAGTGAGGCCGGGACAGGGGGCTCTGGCTACACCTTC; CDR3: CAISEAGTGGSGYTF
D: TRBD1; J: TRBJ2-1; V: TRBV10-3; size: once; DNA: TGTGCCATCAGCGAAAACCCGGGACAGGAATACAATGAGCAGTTCTTC; CDR3: CAISENPGQEYNEQFF
D: TRBD1; J: TRBJ1-1; V: TRBV7-8; size: .; DNA: TGTGCCAGCAGCCCCTTAGGGCGGACAGGTCGCACTGAAGCTTTCTTT; CDR3: CASSPLGRTGRTEAFF
D: TRBD2; J: TRBJ2-1; V: TRBV5-4; size: once; DNA: TGTGCCAGCACCCGGCAACTAGCGGGAGTCAATGAGCAGTTCTTC; CDR3: CASTRQLAGVNEQFF